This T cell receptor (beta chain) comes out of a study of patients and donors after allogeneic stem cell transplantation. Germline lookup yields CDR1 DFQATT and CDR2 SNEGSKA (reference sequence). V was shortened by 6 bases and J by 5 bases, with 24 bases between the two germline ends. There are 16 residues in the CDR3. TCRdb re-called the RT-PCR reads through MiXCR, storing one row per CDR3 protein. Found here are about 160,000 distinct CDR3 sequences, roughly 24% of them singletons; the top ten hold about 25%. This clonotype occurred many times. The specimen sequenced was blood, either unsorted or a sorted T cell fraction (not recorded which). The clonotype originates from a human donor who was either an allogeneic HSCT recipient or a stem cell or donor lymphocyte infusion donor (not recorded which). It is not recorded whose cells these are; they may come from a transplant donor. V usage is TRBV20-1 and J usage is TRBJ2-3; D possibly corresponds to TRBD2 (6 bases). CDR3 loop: CSAPLFGGFLLDTQYF. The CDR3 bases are TGCAGTGCGCCACTCTTCGGGGGATTCCTATTAGATACGCAGTATTTT.